These 22 T cell receptor beta chains originate from one sample sequenced in a study of T cell responses to AZD1222 COVID-19 vaccine. The assay was immunoSEQ multiplex PCR, and TCRdb's table has in-frame clones only and misses some. The table has approximately 100,000 clones, approximately 88% seen once. Sequenced here: peripheral blood, sampled on day 0 of AZD1222 vaccination. The receptor source for this set is an adult in good health.

This clone was observed a handful of times. The chain joins TRBV29-1 to TRBJ2-7; TRBD1 is a possible D gene (6 bases). This CDR3 has 14 amino acids. The germline gives CDR1 SQVTM, CDR2 ANQGSEA. Trimming cost V 6 bases and J 2 bases, with 17 bases left between them. Written as DNA, the CDR3 is TGCAGCGTCCTGGACAGATCGTCCACCTACGAGCAGTACTTC. It codes for CSVLDRSSTYEQYF.

For the CDR3, the DNA is TGTGCCAGTAGTATAATGGGACAGGTTATCTATGGCTACACCTTC. Translation: CASSIMGQVIYGYTF. The chain recombines TRBV19 with TRBJ1-2; 8 bases map to TRBD1. Germline CDR1 reads LNHDA; CDR2 reads SQIVND (reference sequence). V lost 2 bases, J lost 4 bases, and 6 bases stayed unmatched. The CDR3 runs 15 residues.

This clone has more than one count but fewer than ten. The chain carries TRBV5-4 and TRBJ1-2, with 7 bases aligning to TRBD1. The CDR3 consists of 14 residues. Germline assignment: CDR1 SGHNT and CDR2 YYREEE (reference sequence). V was clipped by 6 bases and J by 5 bases; unmatched bases: 10. The CDR3 bases are TGTGCCAGCACTCAGGGACAGACCGCTTATGGCTACACCTTC. It encodes CASTQGQTAYGYTF.

V is TRBV5-1 and J is TRBJ2-2, with TRBD1 as a possible D gene (6 bases). There are 16 residues in the CDR3. Germline V gene lookup returns CDR1 SGHRS and CDR2 YFSETQ. Trimming shortened V by 4 bases and J by 3 bases, and 16 bases separated the two germline ends. The CDR3 DNA follows: TGCGCCAGCAGCATCTTCCAGGGGATGGACACCGGGGAGCTGTTTTTT. Residues: CASSIFQGMDTGELFF.

The chain recombines TRBV5-4 with TRBJ2-1; 14 bases are shared with TRBD2. After removal of 0 bases from V and 1 base from J, the junction contained 3 bases not matched to a gene. The CDR3 extends over 18 amino acids. Germline CDR1 and CDR2: SGHNT and YYREEE (reference sequence). The CDR3 coding sequence is TGTGCCAGCAGCTTGGGACTAGCGGGGGGGCGGTCCTACAATGAGCAGTTCTTC. Translating it yields CASSLGLAGGRSYNEQFF.

The chain has TRBV19 and TRBJ2-5; D might be TRBD2 (6 bases). Germline CDR1 LNHDA, CDR2 SQIVND (reference sequence). The CDR3 is 15 amino acids. Trimming removed 4 bases at V and 2 bases at J, with 14 bases between. CDR3 sequence reads: CASSTPSATQETQYF. The CDR3 nucleotides are TGTGCCAGTAGTACACCTAGCGCGACTCAAGAGACCCAGTACTTC.

The chain joins TRBV18 to TRBJ1-1; the D is unclear. The CDR3 spans 13 residues. V was shortened by 4 bases and J by 3 bases, with 9 bases between the two germline ends. Germline loops: CDR1 KGHSH, CDR2 LQKENI. This CDR3 reads CASSRGEDTEAFF. For the CDR3, the DNA is TGTGCCAGCTCACGAGGTGAGGACACTGAAGCTTTCTTT.

This clone came up a few times. The J gene is TRBJ2-7, the V gene TRBV28, with 7 bases that match TRBD2. Germline CDR1 and CDR2: MDHEN and SYDVKM. Trimming removed 3 bases from V and 3 bases from J; junction bases left unmatched: 8. The CDR3 sequence is 15 residues long. CDR3 sequence (DNA): TGTGCCAGCAGTTTTTCCAGCGGGGCAAGCTACGAGCAGTACTTC. It specifies CASSFSSGASYEQYF.

The gene calls are TRBV5-1 and TRBJ2-4; D is tentatively TRBD1 or TRBD2 (6 bases each). Germline V gene lookup returns CDR1 SGHRS and CDR2 YFSETQ. The CDR3 loop spans 15 amino acids. Trimming took off 2 bases at V and 8 bases at J, with 17 bases between the two ends. The CDR3 sequence is CASSLNRGAVDIQYF. In DNA, the CDR3 is TGCGCCAGCAGCTTAAATAGGGGGGCCGTAGACATTCAGTACTTC.

This chain connects TRBV5-8 to TRBJ2-1; D ambiguous. Deletions cut 3 bases from V and 5 bases from J, with 6 bases between. The CDR3 totals 12 residues. Germline values: CDR1 SGHTS, CDR2 YDEGEE. CDR3 region: CASSSVNNEQFF. For the CDR3, the DNA is TGTGCCAGCAGCTCTGTCAACAATGAGCAGTTCTTC.

This clone appeared a single time. This chain uses TRBV19 with TRBJ1-1, with D possibly TRBD1 on 6 matching bases. The CDR3 spans 13 residues. Germline CDR1 and CDR2: LNHDA and SQIVND (reference sequence). V was clipped by 2 bases and J by 11 bases, with 15 bases between them. The DNA for the CDR3 is TGTGCCAGTAGTATACGTGCGGGGGCAGGCGCTTTCTTT. Encoded protein: CASSIRAGAGAFF.

This chain links TRBV10-3 with TRBJ1-5; D unclear. CDR3 size: 12 residues. V was pared by 2 bases and J by 7 bases, with 6 bases between. The germline V gene has CDR1 ENHRY and CDR2 SYGVKD. The CDR3 DNA follows: TGTGCCATCAGTGAGCTAAGGCAGCCCCAGCATTTT. This encodes CAISELRQPQHF.

This chain links TRBV7-3 with TRBJ1-6; 9 nucleotides line up with TRBD1. Germline CDR1 SGHTA, CDR2 FQGTGA. The CDR3 extends over 15 amino acids. V gave up 6 bases and J gave up 9 bases; unmatched junction bases: 9. The CDR3 bases are TGTGCCAGCAGTCGAGGGACAGGGAATGGTTCACCCCTCCACTTT. Encoded protein: CASSRGTGNGSPLHF.

The V and J genes are TRBV6-5 and TRBJ2-1; 10 bases line up with TRBD2. Trimming removed 6 bases from V and 10 bases from J; junction bases left unmatched: 6. In germline, CDR1 is MNHEY, CDR2 SVGAGI. The CDR3 loop spans 13 amino acids. CDR3 DNA: TGTGCCAGCAGCCGACTAGCGGGCGTGGAGCAGTTCTTC. Its translation: CASSRLAGVEQFF.

CDR3 residues: CASSYSGGIGYEQYF. In nucleotides, the CDR3 is TGTGCCAGCAGTTACTCAGGGGGTATAGGTTACGAGCAGTACTTC. This rearrangement joins TRBV6-5 to TRBJ2-7; D perhaps matches TRBD1 (6 bases). The CDR3 consists of 15 residues. Germline V CDR1 and CDR2: MNHEY, SVGAGI. Trimming pared 0 bases from V and 4 bases from J, leaving 13 bases between.

The rearrangement uses TRBV6-5 and TRBJ1-1; no clear D. The germline V gene encodes CDR1 MNHEY and CDR2 SVGAGI. The ends were cut back, 0 bases at V and 4 bases at J, with 12 bases in the middle. CDR3 length: 15 residues. CDR3 protein: CASSYSLGVGTEAFF. In DNA form, the CDR3 reads TGTGCCAGCAGTTACTCCCTCGGGGTAGGCACTGAAGCTTTCTTT.

The chain couples TRBV9 to TRBJ1-1; D unresolved. Trimming stripped 3 bases from V and 0 bases from J, with 15 bases between. The CDR3 is 16 amino acids. Germline V gene sequence: CDR1 SGDLS, CDR2 YYNGEE. The CDR3 region is CASSEPRVSMNTEAFF. The CDR3 DNA reads as TGTGCCAGCAGCGAACCGAGGGTATCCATGAACACTGAAGCTTTCTTT.

V and J are TRBV6-5 and TRBJ2-3; TRBD2 is a possible D gene (6 bases). V lost 7 bases and J 3 bases, leaving 17 bases between the germline ends. In germline, CDR1 is MNHEY, CDR2 SVGAGI. The CDR3 has 15 residues. The DNA for the CDR3 is TGTGCCAGCACCAGGCGGGGTCCTTGGACAGATACGCAGTATTTT. Translating gives CASTRRGPWTDTQYF.

A word on this clone: In the same sample, other DNA sequences code for this CDR3. V gene TRBV5-1 combines with J gene TRBJ2-3; TRBD2 matches 11 bases. Germline CDR1 is SGHRS and CDR2 is YFSETQ. Unmatched junction bases numbered 4, after V lost 0 bases and J lost 4 bases. The CDR3 totals 16 residues. The CDR3 DNA is TGCGCCAGCAGCTTGGCCCTAGCGGGAGGTGCAGATACGCAGTATTTT. It yields the protein CASSLALAGGADTQYF.

This clone is a singleton in its sample. The chain is built from TRBV19 and TRBJ1-2; 7 bases match TRBD1. CDR1 and CDR2 from the germline V gene are LNHDA and SQIVND (reference sequence). The V gene end was trimmed by 6 bases and the J gene end by 4 bases; junction bases not matched to a gene: 5. The CDR3 is made up of 13 amino acids. For the CDR3, the DNA is TGTGCCAGTAGGGGGGGACAGCTCTATGGCTACACCTTC. Its translation is CASRGGQLYGYTF.

The rearrangement joins TRBV5-1 to TRBJ2-2, with 8 bases matching TRBD1. This CDR3 spans 15 amino acids. Germline V gene sequence: CDR1 SGHRS, CDR2 YFSETQ. V shed 4 bases and J 6 bases; nucleotides not matched to a gene: 8. CDR3 in amino acids: CASSEQGDGAGELFF. Here the CDR3 DNA reads TGCGCCAGCAGCGAACAGGGGGACGGGGCCGGGGAGCTGTTTTTT. Full variable domain (rest looked up from reference TRBV5-1 and TRBJ2-2): KAGVTQTPRYLIKTRGQQVTLSCSPISGHRSVSWYQQTPGQGLQFLFEYFSETQRNKGNFPGRFSGRQFSNSRSEMNVSTLELGDSALYLCASSEQGDGAGELFFGEGSRLTVL.

This sequence joins TRBV24-1 and TRBJ1-2; D is unclear. CDR1 is KGHDR, CDR2 SFDVKD, per germline. V lost 3 bases and J lost 3, with 4 bases in between. The CDR3 runs 12 residues. The CDR3 region is CATSDEDYGYTF. The CDR3 DNA is TGTGCCACCAGTGATGAGGACTATGGCTACACCTTC.